This TCR beta chain was sequenced during a study of cytomegalovirus exposure and HLA in healthy donors. A note on this clone: Its target is unknown.

Sequenced by immunoSEQ multiplex PCR; TCRdb stores in-frame clones only, minus some. The data show some 76,000 clones, roughly 94% seen once. Findings and caveats of the study: Researchers catalogued roughly 150 TCR beta chains as cytomegalovirus-associated.

Sequenced material: PBMCs. This sequence originates from a woman aged 18-29 years in good health and CMV-seropositive.

CDR3 sequence reads: CARGTDYGYTF. In DNA form, the CDR3 reads TGTGCCAGGGGGACAGACTATGGCTACACCTTC. V gene TRBV2 combines with J gene TRBJ1-2, with TRBD1 matching over 7 bases. CDR3 size: 11 residues. Germline CDR1 and CDR2: SNHLY and FYNNEI. The V and J ends lost 9 bases and 3 bases, in that order; junction bases with no gene match: 1.